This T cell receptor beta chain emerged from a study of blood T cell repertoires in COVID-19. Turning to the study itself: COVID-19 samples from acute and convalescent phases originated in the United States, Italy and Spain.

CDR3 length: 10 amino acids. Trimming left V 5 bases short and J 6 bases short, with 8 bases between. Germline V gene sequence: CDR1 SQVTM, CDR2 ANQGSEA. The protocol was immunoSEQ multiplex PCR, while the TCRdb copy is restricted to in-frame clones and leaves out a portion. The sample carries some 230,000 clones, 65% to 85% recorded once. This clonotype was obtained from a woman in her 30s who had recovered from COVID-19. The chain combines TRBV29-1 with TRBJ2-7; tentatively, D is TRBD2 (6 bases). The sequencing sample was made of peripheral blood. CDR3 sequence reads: CSVLAVEQYF. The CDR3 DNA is TGCAGCGTTTTAGCGGTCGAGCAGTACTTC.